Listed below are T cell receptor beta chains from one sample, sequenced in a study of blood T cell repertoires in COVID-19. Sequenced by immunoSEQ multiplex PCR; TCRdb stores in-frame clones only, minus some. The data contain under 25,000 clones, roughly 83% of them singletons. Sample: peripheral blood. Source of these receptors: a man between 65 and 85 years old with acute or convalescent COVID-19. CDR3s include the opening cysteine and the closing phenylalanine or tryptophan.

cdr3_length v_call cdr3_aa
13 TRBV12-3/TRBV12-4 CASSPHTRTEAFF
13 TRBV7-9 CASSIDRNQPQHF
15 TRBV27 CASKTGTSSYNEQFF
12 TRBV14 CASSQASNEQYF
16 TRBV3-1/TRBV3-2 CASSQDIASGDQPQHF
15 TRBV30 CAWSVGGAGYQPQHF
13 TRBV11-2 CASSPGWNQPQHF
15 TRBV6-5 CASRDRDRGDYGYTF
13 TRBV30 CAWSFSSNYGYTF
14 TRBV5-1 CASSTKGVNYGYTF
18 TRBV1 CTSSQRLAGGPIQETQYF
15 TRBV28 CATRGTSGYQETQYF
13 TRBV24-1 CAAGDTYGNTIYF
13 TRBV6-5 CASRSGGAYEQYF
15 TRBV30 CAWSGGQRSYERQYF
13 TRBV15 CATSADRNTEAFF
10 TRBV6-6 CASSRGGYTF
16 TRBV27 CASSLRSGVAKNIQYF
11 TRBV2 CASSVNTEAFF
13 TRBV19 CASSLRVGTEAFF
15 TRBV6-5 CASSYGTGVNTEAFF
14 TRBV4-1 CASSQVAGAYEQYF